This T cell receptor (beta chain) was recovered during a study of blood T cell repertoires in COVID-19. Across the whole study: COVID-19 samples from acute and convalescent phases originated in the United States, Italy and Spain. PBMCs, B-cell-depleted T cells, or T cells were the source of the cDNA or gDNA that made up the material.

Germline CDR1 is LGHDT and CDR2 is YNNKEL (reference sequence). The CDR3 is 15 amino acids. Trimming took 4 bases from V and 3 from J; bases not matched to a gene: 2. In the original processing: The assay estimated nucleated cells by amplifying reference gene primers. Here immunoSEQ multiplex PCR was the method, and the copy in TCRdb shows in-frame clones only, minus some. That table is the source of V, J and clone size, and D and trimming were worked out from the DNA. The data hold roughly 120,000 clones, with roughly 70% observed a single time. The rearrangement joins TRBV3-1 (or the pseudogene TRBV3-2) to TRBJ1-5; 11 nucleotides align to TRBD1. The sequence was obtained from a human donor with acute or convalescent COVID-19. The donor label of this sample is uncertain. The sequenced sample consisted of peripheral blood. In nucleotides, the CDR3 is TGTGCCAGCAGCCTGGGACAGGGGGACAATCAGCCCCAGCATTTT. It codes for CASSLGQGDNQPQHF.